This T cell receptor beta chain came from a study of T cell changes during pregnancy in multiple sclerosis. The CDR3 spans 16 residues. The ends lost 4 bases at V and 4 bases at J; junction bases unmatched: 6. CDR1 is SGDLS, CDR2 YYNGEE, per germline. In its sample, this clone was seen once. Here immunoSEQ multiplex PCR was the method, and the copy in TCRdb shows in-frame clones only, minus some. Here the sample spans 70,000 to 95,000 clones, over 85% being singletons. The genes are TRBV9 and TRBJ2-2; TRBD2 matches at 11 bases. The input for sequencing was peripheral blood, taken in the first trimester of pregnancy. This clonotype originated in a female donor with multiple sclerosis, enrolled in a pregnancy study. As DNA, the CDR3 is TGTGCCAGCAGCCCACTAGCGGGGGCCGGCACCGGGGAGCTGTTTTTT. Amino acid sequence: CASSPLAGAGTGELFF.